This TCR beta chain was recovered during a study of blood T cell repertoires in COVID-19 (dated by TCRdb to about 2020). The study in broad terms: Samples from collaborators originated in the United States, Italy and Spain and spanned both the acute and convalescent phases of COVID-19. The material from the prospective study consisted of cDNA or gDNA derived from T cells, B-cell-depleted T cells, or PBMCs. Subjects who had been exposed to COVID-19, were actively infected with it, or had recovered from it provided the deeply sampled blood TCRbeta repertoires that made up the dataset. Samples came from the ongoing ImmuneRACE study (first 160 participants) plus 1,254 subjects from 6 global collaborators. A freely available public database, intended as a resource for researchers studying the immune response to SARS-CoV-2, is where the repertoires were released. Where available, HLA class I and class II types were taken from metadata supplied by the sample provider and were not determined by assay-based typing. A de-identified subject ID, COVID-19 status, age in years and sex were almost always included in the sample metadata.

TCRbeta CDR3 regions were amplified from genomic DNA using the immunoSEQ Assay, a bias-controlled multiplex PCR. In the paper's pipeline: Nucleated cell counts per sample were estimated from amplification of reference gene primers within the assay. Sequence reads were collapsed and filtered to measure the absolute abundance of every unique TCRbeta CDR3 rearrangement. For each sample, productive Simpson clonality was calculated by taking the square root of Simpson's diversity index across productive rearrangements. TCRdb carries this immuneACCESS record with in-frame sequences only. Its versions omit some clonotypes, under half of them owing to an unresolved V gene in the studies checked, with the rest unexplained. Clone size and the V and J calls come from that table; the DNA yielded D and trimming. For this sample the table gives 200,000 to 250,000 clones, of which around 86% were detected only once. Together, the top ten hold about a tenth of the sample.

Points the paper makes about the study in general: The quantity of clinical and demographic metadata differed by source and by participant and was supplied without curation.

The cysteine opens and the phenylalanine closes a CDR3 of 14 amino acids. Only the CDR3 part of the read is kept: 42 bases, read in frame from the first base. Deletion took 3 bases off V and 3 bases off J, with a span of 12 bases between the germline ends. The germline V gene sets CDR1 to SGHRS and CDR2 to YFSETQ. Comment on this clone: No cognate antigen has been identified for it. No much larger clonotype is one base removed from it; base qualities were not supplied.

One collaborating source in Seattle enrolled patients during active infection and followed them longitudinally through the course of disease. Collaborating institutions collected whole blood in K2EDTA tubes following their own protocols. For TCRbeta analysis, collaborators shipped samples in one of three forms: frozen whole blood, isolated PBMCs, or DNA extracted from either of those sample types. This clonotype was obtained from a woman aged 45-65 years with COVID-19, enrolled during active disease. This chain is built from TRBV5-1 and TRBJ1-1, with the D gene call left open. Sequencing input: peripheral blood. Read as DNA, the sequence is TGCGCCAGCAGCTCCCAGGACTTGGACACTGAAGCTTTCTTT. The resulting protein is CASSSQDLDTEAFF.